The 17 T cell receptor beta chains below all came from one sample that was sequenced in a study of OX40 agonist ivuxolimab in advanced cancers. TCRdb's copy holds only in-frame clones and misses some; the assay was immunoSEQ multiplex PCR. Counted here are under 75,000 clones, roughly 85% occurring once; the ten biggest clones make up about 0.66%. This sample comprised CD4+ or CD8+ T cells sorted from blood, obtained in a trial of the OX40 agonist ivuxolimab. Receptors were obtained from an adult with an advanced solid tumor such as melanoma, head and neck, liver or kidney cancer.

The V call is TRBV10-3, the J call TRBJ2-2, with 8 bases fitting TRBD2. The CDR3 totals 14 residues. Germline-derived CDR1 and CDR2 are ENHRY and SYGVKD. The J segment lost 1 base and the V segment lost 10 bases, leaving 5 bases of the junction unmatched. CDR3 loop: CATLTSGNTGELFF. The CDR3 nucleotides read TGTGCCACTTTAACTAGCGGGAACACCGGGGAGCTGTTTTTT.

V gene TRBV27 combines with J gene TRBJ2-3; D gene unclear. V dropped 3 bases and J dropped 0 bases, with 10 bases sitting between them. Germline CDR1 is MNHEY and CDR2 is SMNVEV (reference sequence). There are 15 residues in the CDR3. CDR3 residues: CASSFGASSTDTQYF. CDR3 sequence (DNA): TGTGCCAGCAGTTTTGGCGCGTCAAGCACAGATACGCAGTATTTT.

V and J are TRBV30 and TRBJ1-3; D gene ambiguous. V lost 6 bases, J lost 4 bases, and 4 bases lay in between. This CDR3 has 10 amino acids. Germline CDR1 GTSNPN, CDR2 SVGIG (reference sequence). In nucleotides, the CDR3 is TGTGCCTGCGGAGGAAACACCATATATTTT. It is translated as CACGGNTIYF.

This chain links TRBV5-1 with TRBJ2-3, with D maybe TRBD2 (5 bases). CDR3 length: 14 amino acids. Trimming shortened V by 0 bases and J by 4 bases, and 9 bases separated the two germline ends. Germline V gene sequence: CDR1 SGHRS, CDR2 YFSETQ. The CDR3 region has the DNA TGCGCCAGCAGCTTGGGAGGGTTCCCAGATACGCAGTATTTT. Translated: CASSLGGFPDTQYF.

The chain links TRBV6-1 to TRBJ1-4, with D unresolved. Per the germline V gene, CDR1 is MNHNS and CDR2 is SASEGT. V was cut by 1 base and J by 8 bases, with 11 bases left in between. This CDR3 is built from 14 residues. The CDR3 DNA reads as TGTGCCAGCAGTGAAGACGTAGGAGGCGAAAAACTGTTTTTT. Protein product: CASSEDVGGEKLFF.

The rearrangement links TRBV29-1 to TRBJ2-7, with 8 bases lining up with TRBD2. V shed 5 bases, J shed 2 bases, and the junction held 14 bases outside the gene matches. CDR1 is SQVTM and CDR2 is ANQGSEA in the germline V gene. The CDR3 sequence is 16 residues long. The CDR3 protein is CSVLAGLSGNAYEQYF. The CDR3 region has the DNA TGCAGCGTTTTAGCCGGACTTAGCGGGAACGCCTACGAGCAGTACTTC.

This clone appeared a few times. This chain connects TRBV5-6 to TRBJ1-3, with unresolved D. Trimming left V 4 bases short and J 7 bases short, with 18 bases between. CDR3 length equals 15 residues. Per germline, CDR1 SGHDT and CDR2 YYEEEE. The CDR3 loop reads CASSTYRTLRNTIYF. Written as DNA, the CDR3 is TGTGCCAGCAGCACCTACAGAACACTTAGGAACACCATATATTTT.

The table lists this clone with a count of one. CDR3 amino acids: CAWSDGQGSGYTF. CDR3 sequence (DNA): TGTGCCTGGAGCGACGGACAGGGCAGCGGCTACACCTTC. The V gene is TRBV30, the J gene TRBJ1-2; 8 bases agree with TRBD1. Germline V gives CDR1 GTSNPN, CDR2 SVGIG (reference sequence). This CDR3 contains 13 residues. Trimming at V came to 3 bases and at J to 8 bases, leaving 8 bases not matched to a gene.

J is TRBJ2-2 and V is TRBV5-1, with no clear D. Looked up from germline, CDR1 is SGHRS and CDR2 is YFSETQ. The CDR3 totals 16 residues. V dropped 7 bases and J dropped 4 bases, with 20 bases sitting between them. CDR3 loop: CASSLLDSRTTGELFF. CDR3 in DNA: TGCGCCAGCTCCCTTCTTGACTCACGAACCACCGGGGAGCTGTTTTTT.

The sample holds one count of this clone. V usage is TRBV7-3 and J usage is TRBJ2-2; TRBD2 is a possible D gene (5 bases). CDR3 size: 17 residues. Germline V gives CDR1 SGHTA, CDR2 FQGTGA. Deletions cut 3 bases from V and 4 bases from J, with 18 bases between. The CDR3 sequence is CASSFTGGGLGTGELFF. Written as DNA, the CDR3 is TGTGCCAGCAGCTTCACCGGAGGCGGCCTGGGCACCGGGGAGCTGTTTTTT.

The V and J genes are TRBV18 and TRBJ2-7; D call uncertain. Trimming shortened V by 5 bases and J by 2 bases, and 7 bases separated the two germline ends. Germline assignment: CDR1 KGHSH and CDR2 LQKENI. The CDR3 is made up of 12 amino acids. The CDR3 spells CASSETTYEQYF. The DNA of the CDR3 is TGTGCCAGCTCAGAGACAACCTACGAGCAGTACTTC.

This chain uses TRBV5-5 with TRBJ2-5, with 12 bases that match TRBD1. The germline V gene has CDR1 SGHKS and CDR2 YYEKEE (reference sequence). Trimming removed 5 bases from V and 5 bases from J; junction bases left unmatched: 7. The CDR3 is 15 amino acids. The CDR3 nucleotides read TGTGCCAGCAGTTCCGGGACAGGGGGCTATGAGACCCAGTACTTC. Protein: CASSSGTGGYETQYF.

This clone occurred a few times. V gene TRBV30 combines with J gene TRBJ1-1, with D unresolved. The CDR3 length is 12 residues. The V and J ends lost 4 bases and 5 bases respectively, with 11 bases between them. The germline gives CDR1 GTSNPN, CDR2 SVGIG (reference sequence). The CDR3 DNA reads as TGTGCCTGGATGCTTGGCCGGACTGAAGCTTTCTTT. It yields the protein CAWMLGRTEAFF. Full variable domain (missing parts from reference TRBV30 and TRBJ1-1): SQTIHQWPATLVQPVGSPLSLECTVEGTSNPNLYWYRQAAGRGLQLLFYSVGIGQISSEVPQNLSASRPQDRQFILSSKKLLLSDSGFYLCAWMLGRTEAFFGQGTRLTVV.

The chain uses TRBV5-1 and TRBJ2-7, with TRBD1 matching over 9 bases. The germline V gene has CDR1 SGHRS and CDR2 YFSETQ. The CDR3 has 15 amino acids. V lost 0 bases, J lost 2 bases, and 3 bases stayed unmatched. CDR3 in DNA: TGCGCCAGCAGCTTGGGGGACAGGGTCACCTACGAGCAGTACTTC. Amino acids: CASSLGDRVTYEQYF.

This chain joins TRBV7-3 and TRBJ2-1; D gene uncertain. The V end lost 5 bases, the J end lost 10 bases, and 15 bases lay between the germline ends. Germline lookup yields CDR1 SGHTA and CDR2 FQGTGA. This CDR3 has 13 residues. Here the CDR3 reads CASSPQAGREQFF. The CDR3 DNA reads TGTGCCAGCAGCCCCCAGGCAGGACGCGAGCAGTTCTTC.

The chain combines TRBV28 with TRBJ2-7; 15 nucleotides line up with TRBD2. CDR3 length: 16 amino acids. Trimming at V came to 7 bases and at J to 6 bases, leaving 10 bases not matched to a gene. Per germline, CDR1 MDHEN and CDR2 SYDVKM. CDR3 sequence: CASTPLGTSGRFEQYF. In nucleotides, the CDR3 is TGTGCCAGCACCCCCCTCGGGACTAGCGGGAGGTTCGAGCAGTACTTC.

This chain connects TRBV9 to TRBJ2-3; 10 bases line up with TRBD1. This CDR3 is 16 amino acids long. Germline assignment: CDR1 SGDLS and CDR2 YYNGEE. With 2 bases clipped from V and 6 bases from J, the junction kept 9 bases outside the gene matches. In nucleotides, the CDR3 is TGTGCCAGCAGCGTCAGCTGGGGGACAGGGGACGATACGCAGTATTTT. Its protein product is CASSVSWGTGDDTQYF.